Listed here is a single TCR beta chain. Antigen specificity is unknown. The CDR3 goes on 3 residues after the read ends, and that part is filled in from the germline J gene. Clones were read by immunoSEQ multiplex PCR, and TCRdb kept only the in-frame ones, dropping some. This sample's clone table lists 36,000 or so clones. The germline gives CDR1 SGHTA, CDR2 FQGTGA. The CDR3 is 14 residues long. Trimming shortened V by 5 bases and J by 1 base, and 8 bases separated the two germline ends. This entry comes from a study of T cells in women clearing cervical HPV infection. Study at large: Cases' blood sampling followed lesion detection by median approximately 150 days (90 to 200).

Study conclusions and caveats: CIN3+ cases had significantly higher TCR repertoire richness than controls, but evenness did not differ. TRBV6-7 relative abundance averaged approximately 0.1% in cases and 0.15% to 0.2% in controls.

The sequencing sample was made of blood buffy coat. The clonotype originates from a woman between 18 and 70 years old with a cervical HPV16 infection that either progressed to CIN3+ or cleared (not recorded which). The chain carries TRBV7-3 and TRBJ2-2; D is possibly TRBD1 (6 bases). The CDR3 sequence is CASSQDRNTGELFF. CDR3 DNA (partial): TGTGCCAGCAGCCAGGACAGGAACACCGGGGAG.